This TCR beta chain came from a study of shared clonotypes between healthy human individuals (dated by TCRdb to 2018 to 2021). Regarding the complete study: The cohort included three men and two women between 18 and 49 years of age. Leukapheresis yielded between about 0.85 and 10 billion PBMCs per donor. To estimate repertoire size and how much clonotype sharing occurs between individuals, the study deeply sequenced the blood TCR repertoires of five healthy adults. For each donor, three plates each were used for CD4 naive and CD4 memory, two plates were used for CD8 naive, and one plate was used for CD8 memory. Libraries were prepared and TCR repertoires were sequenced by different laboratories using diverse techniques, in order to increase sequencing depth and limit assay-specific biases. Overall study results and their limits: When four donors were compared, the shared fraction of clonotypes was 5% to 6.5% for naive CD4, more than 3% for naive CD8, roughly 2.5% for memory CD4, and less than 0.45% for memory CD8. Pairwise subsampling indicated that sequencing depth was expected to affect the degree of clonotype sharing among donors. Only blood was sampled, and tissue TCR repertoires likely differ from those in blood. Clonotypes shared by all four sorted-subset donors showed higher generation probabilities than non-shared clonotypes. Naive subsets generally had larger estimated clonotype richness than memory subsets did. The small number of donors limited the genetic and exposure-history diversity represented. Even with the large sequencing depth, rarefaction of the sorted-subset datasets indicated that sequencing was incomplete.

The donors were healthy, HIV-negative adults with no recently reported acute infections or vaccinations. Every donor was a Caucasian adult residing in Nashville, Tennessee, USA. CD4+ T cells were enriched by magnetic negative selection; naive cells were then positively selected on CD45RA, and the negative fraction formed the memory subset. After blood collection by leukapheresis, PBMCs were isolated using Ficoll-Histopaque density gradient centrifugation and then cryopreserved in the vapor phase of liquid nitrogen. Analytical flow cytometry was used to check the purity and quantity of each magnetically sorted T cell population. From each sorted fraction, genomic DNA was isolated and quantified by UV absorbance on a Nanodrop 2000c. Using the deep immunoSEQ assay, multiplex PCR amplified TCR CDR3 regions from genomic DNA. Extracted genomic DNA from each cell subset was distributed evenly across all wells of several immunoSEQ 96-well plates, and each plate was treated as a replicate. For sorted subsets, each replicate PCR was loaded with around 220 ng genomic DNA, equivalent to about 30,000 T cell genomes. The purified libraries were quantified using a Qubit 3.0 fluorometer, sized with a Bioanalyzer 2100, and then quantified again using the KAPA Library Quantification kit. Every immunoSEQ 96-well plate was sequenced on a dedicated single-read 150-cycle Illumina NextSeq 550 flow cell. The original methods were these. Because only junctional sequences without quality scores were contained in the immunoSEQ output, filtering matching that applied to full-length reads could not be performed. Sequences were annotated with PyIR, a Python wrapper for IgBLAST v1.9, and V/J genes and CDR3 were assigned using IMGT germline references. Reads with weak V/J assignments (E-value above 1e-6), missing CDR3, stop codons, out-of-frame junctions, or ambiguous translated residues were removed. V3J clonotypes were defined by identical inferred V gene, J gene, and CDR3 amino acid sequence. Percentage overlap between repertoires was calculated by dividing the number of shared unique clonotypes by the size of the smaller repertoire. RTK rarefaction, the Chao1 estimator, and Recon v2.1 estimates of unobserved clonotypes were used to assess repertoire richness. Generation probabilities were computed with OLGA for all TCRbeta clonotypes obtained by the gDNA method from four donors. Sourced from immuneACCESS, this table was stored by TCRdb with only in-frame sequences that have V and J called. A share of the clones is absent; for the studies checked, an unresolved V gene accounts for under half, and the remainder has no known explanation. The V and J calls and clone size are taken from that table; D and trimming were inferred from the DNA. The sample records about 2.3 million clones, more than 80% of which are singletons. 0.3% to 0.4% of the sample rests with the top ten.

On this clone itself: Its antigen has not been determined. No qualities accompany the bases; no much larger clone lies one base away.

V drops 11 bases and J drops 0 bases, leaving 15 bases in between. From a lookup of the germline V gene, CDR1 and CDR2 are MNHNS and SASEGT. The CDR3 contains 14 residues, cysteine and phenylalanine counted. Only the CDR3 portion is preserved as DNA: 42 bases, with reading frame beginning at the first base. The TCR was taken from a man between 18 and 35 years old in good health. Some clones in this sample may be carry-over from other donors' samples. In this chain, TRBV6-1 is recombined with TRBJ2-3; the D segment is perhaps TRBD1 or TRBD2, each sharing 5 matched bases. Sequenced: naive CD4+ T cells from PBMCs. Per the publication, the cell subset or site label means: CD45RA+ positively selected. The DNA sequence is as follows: TGTGCCGGGACGTGGGGAACTAGCACAGATACGCAGTATTTT. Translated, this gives CAGTWGTSTDTQYF.